This TCR beta chain was sequenced during a study of OX40 agonist ivuxolimab in advanced cancers. Study at large: Subjects had a mean age of 60 years, with a range of about 23 to 79; about 83% were male. Past anti-PD-1, anti-PD-L1 or anti-CTLA-4 therapy was accepted, and 35% to 45% had received some. Three patients got partial responses; one had hepatocellular carcinoma and two had cutaneous melanoma. General study results and limits: CD8+ T cells (on average) carried more expanded clones than CD4+ T cells.

A note on this clone: Its specificity is unknown.

The CDR3 loop spans 14 amino acids. Trimming shortened V by 4 bases and J by 4 bases, and 14 bases separated the two germline ends. The germline V gene encodes CDR1 GTSNPN and CDR2 SVGIG (reference sequence). The repertoire was sequenced with immunoSEQ multiplex PCR; TCRdb's copy has only in-frame clones and lacks some. The sample lists tens of thousands of clones; 75% to 90% were seen once. The origin of this receptor is an adult with an advanced solid tumor such as melanoma, head and neck, liver or kidney cancer. This sequence joins TRBV30 and TRBJ2-1; D is tentatively TRBD1 or TRBD2 (5 bases each). The source material was CD4+ or CD8+ T cells sorted from blood, sampled in a trial of the OX40 agonist ivuxolimab. This chain's CDR3 is CAWTRDGNYNEQFF. CDR3 sequence (DNA): TGTGCCTGGACCCGGGACGGCAATTACAATGAGCAGTTCTTC.